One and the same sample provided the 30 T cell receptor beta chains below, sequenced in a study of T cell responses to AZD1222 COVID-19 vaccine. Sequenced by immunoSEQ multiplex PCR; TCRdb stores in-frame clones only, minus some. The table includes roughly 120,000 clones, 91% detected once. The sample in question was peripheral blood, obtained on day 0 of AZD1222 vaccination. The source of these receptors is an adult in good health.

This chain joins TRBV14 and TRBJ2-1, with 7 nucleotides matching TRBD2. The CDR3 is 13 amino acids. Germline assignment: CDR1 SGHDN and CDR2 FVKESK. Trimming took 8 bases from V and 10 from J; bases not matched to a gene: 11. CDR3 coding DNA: TGTGCCAGCGCCGTTCAAGTGCGGGAGGAGCAGTTCTTC. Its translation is CASAVQVREEQFF.

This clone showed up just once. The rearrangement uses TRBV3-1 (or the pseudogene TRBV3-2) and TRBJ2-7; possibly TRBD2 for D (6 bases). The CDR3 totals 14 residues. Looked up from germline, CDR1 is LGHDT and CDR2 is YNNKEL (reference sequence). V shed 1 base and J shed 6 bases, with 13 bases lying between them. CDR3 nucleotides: TGTGCCAGCAGCCAAGTACTCTTCGGGGGCGAGCAGTACTTC. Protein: CASSQVLFGGEQYF.

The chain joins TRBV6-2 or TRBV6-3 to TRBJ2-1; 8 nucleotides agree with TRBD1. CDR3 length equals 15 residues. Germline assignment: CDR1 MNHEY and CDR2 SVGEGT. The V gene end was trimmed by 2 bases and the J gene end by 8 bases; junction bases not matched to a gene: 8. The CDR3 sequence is CASSYNQGAFDEQFF. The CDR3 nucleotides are TGTGCCAGCAGTTACAACCAGGGGGCCTTCGATGAGCAGTTCTTC.

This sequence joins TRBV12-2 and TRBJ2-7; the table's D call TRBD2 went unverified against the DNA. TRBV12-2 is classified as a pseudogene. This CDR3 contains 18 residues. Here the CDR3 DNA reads TGTGCAAGTCGCTCCTGGAGGCGGACTAGCGGCCACTCCTACGAGCAGTACTTC. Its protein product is CASRSWRRTSGHSYEQYF.

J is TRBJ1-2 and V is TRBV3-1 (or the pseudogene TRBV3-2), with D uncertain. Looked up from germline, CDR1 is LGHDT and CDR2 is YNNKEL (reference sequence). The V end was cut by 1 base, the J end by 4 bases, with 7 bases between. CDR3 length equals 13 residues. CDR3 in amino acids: CASSQGTVYGYTF. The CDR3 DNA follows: TGTGCCAGCAGCCAAGGCACCGTCTATGGCTACACCTTC.

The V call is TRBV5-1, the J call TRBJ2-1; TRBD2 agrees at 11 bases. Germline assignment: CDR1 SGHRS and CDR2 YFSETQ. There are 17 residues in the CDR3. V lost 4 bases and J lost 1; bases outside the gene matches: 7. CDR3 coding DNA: TGCGCCAGCAGCCTCCGACTAGCGGGATCTTCCTACAATGAGCAGTTCTTC. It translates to CASSLRLAGSSYNEQFF.

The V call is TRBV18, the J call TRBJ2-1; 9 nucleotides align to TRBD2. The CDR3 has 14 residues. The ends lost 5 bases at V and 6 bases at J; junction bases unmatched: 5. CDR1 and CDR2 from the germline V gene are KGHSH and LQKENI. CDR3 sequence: CASSTLGLANEQFF. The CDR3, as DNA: TGTGCCAGCTCAACCCTGGGACTAGCCAATGAGCAGTTCTTC.

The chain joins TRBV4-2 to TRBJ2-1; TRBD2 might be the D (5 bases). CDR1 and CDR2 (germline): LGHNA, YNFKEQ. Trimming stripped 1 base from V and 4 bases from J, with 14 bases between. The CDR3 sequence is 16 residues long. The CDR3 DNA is TGTGCCAGCAGCCAAGGGTTAGGACGGACTTACAATGAGCAGTTCTTC. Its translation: CASSQGLGRTYNEQFF.

The CDR3 bases are TGTGCCAGCAGCCAAACCGGACTAGCGGGAGAGGGGATTTCAGAGACCCAGTACTTC. It translates to CASSQTGLAGEGISETQYF. The J gene is TRBJ2-5, the V gene TRBV3-1 (or the pseudogene TRBV3-2); 13 nucleotides line up with TRBD2. The CDR3 runs to 19 residues. The ends lost 2 bases at V and 4 bases at J; junction bases unmatched: 13. Germline V gene lookup returns CDR1 LGHDT and CDR2 YNNKEL (reference sequence).

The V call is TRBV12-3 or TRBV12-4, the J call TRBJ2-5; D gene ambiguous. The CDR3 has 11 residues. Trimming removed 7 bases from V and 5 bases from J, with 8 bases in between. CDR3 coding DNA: TGTGCCAGCAAGTCAAGGGAGACCCAGTACTTC. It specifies CASKSRETQYF.

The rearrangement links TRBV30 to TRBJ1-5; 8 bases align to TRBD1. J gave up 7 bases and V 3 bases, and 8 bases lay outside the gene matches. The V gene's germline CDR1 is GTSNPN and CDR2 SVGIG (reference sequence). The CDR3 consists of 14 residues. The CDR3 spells CAWRGQGAWQPQHF. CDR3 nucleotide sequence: TGTGCCTGGAGGGGCCAGGGGGCTTGGCAGCCCCAGCATTTT.

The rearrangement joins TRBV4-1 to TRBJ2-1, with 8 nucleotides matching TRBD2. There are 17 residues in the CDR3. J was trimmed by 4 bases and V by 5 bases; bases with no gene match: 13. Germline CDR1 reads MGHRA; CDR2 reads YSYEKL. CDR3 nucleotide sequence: TGCGCCAGCAGCGGAAGAGGCACTAGCGGACCGTACAATGAGCAGTTCTTC. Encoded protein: CASSGRGTSGPYNEQFF.

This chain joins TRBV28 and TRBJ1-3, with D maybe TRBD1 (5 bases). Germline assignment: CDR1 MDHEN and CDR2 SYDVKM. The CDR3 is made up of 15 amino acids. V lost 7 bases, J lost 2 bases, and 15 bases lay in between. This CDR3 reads CASTDPRGTGNTIYF. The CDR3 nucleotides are TGTGCCAGCACCGACCCTCGGGGGACTGGAAACACCATATATTTT.

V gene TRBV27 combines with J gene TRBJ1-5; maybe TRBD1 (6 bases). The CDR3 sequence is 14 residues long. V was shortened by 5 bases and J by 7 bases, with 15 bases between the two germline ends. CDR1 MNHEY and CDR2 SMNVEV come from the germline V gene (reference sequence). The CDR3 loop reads CASSPPGGRQPQHF. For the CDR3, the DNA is TGTGCCAGCAGTCCCCCGGGGGGCAGGCAGCCCCAGCATTTT.

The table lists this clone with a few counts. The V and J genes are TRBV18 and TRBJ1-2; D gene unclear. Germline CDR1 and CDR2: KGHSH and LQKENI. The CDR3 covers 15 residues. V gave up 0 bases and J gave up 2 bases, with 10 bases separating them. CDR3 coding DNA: TGTGCCAGCTCACCACCGTCGACAATGAACTATGGCTACACCTTC. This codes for CASSPPSTMNYGYTF.

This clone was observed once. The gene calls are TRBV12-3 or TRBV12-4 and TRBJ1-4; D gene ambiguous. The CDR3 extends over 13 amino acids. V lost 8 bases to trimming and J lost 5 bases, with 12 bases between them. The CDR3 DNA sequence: TGTGCCAGCGGTGGAGGGAAGAATGAAAAACTGTTTTTT. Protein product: CASGGGKNEKLFF.

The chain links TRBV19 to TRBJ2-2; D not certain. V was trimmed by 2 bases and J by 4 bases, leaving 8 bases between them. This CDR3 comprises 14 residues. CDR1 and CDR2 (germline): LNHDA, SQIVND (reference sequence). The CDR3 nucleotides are TGTGCCAGTAGTATAATGGCCCGCACCGGGGAGCTGTTTTTT. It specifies CASSIMARTGELFF.

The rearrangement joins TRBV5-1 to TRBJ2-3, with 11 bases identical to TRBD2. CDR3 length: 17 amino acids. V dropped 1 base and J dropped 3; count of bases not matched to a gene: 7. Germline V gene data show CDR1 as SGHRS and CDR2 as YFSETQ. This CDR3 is CASSLSPGLAETDTQYF. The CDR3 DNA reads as TGCGCCAGCAGCTTGTCCCCGGGACTAGCGGAGACAGATACGCAGTATTTT. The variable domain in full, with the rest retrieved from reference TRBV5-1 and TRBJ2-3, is KAGVTQTPRYLIKTRGQQVTLSCSPISGHRSVSWYQQTPGQGLQFLFEYFSETQRNKGNFPGRFSGRQFSNSRSEMNVSTLELGDSALYLCASSLSPGLAETDTQYFGPGTRLTVL.

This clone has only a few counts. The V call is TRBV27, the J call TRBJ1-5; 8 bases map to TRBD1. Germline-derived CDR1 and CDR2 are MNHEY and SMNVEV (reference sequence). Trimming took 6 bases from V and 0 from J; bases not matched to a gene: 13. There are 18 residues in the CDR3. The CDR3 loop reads CASSPRGRGLYSNQPQHF. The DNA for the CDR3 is TGTGCCAGCAGCCCCCGGGGCAGGGGGCTCTATAGCAATCAGCCCCAGCATTTT.

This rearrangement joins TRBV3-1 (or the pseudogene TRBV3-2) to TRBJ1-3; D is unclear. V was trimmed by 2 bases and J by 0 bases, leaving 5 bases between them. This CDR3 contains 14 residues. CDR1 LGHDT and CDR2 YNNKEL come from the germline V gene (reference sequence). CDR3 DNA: TGTGCCAGCAGCCAACCCTACTCTGGAAACACCATATATTTT. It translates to CASSQPYSGNTIYF.

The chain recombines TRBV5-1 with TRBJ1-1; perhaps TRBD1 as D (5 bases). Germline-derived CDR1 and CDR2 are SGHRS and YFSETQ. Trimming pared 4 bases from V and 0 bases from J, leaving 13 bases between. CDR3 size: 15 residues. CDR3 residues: CASSPPDMMNTEAFF. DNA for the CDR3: TGCGCCAGCAGCCCCCCGGACATGATGAACACTGAAGCTTTCTTT.

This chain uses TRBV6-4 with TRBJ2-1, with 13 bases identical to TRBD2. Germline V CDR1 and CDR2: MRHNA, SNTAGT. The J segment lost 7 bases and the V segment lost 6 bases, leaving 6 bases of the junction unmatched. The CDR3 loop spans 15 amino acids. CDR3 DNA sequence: TGTGCCAGCAGAGGACTAGCGGGAGATAATAATGAGCAGTTCTTC. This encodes CASRGLAGDNNEQFF.

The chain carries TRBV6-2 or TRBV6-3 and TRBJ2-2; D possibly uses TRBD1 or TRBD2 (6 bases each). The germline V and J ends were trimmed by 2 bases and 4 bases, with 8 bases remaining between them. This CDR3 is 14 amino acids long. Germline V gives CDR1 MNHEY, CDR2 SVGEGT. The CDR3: CASSYGGRTGELFF. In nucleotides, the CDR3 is TGTGCCAGCAGTTACGGGGGGCGCACCGGGGAGCTGTTTTTT.

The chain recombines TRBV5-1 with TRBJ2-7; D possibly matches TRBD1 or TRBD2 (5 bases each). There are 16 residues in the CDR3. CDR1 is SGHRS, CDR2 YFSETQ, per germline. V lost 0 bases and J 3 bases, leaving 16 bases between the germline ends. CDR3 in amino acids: CASSLAVGVTNYEQYF. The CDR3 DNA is TGCGCCAGCAGCTTGGCCGTGGGGGTGACGAACTACGAGCAGTACTTC.

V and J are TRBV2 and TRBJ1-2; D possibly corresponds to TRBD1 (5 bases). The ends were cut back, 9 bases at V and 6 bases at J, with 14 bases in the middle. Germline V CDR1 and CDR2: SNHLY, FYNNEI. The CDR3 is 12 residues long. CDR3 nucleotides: TGTGCCAGTTACCAGGGAGTAGATGGCTACACCTTC. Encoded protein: CASYQGVDGYTF.

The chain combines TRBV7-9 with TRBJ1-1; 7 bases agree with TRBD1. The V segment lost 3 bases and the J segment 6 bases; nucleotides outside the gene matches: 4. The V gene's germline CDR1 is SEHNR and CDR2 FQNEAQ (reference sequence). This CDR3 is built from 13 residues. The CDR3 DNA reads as TGTGCCAGCAGCTTTACAGGGGAGGCTGAAGCTTTCTTT. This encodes CASSFTGEAEAFF.

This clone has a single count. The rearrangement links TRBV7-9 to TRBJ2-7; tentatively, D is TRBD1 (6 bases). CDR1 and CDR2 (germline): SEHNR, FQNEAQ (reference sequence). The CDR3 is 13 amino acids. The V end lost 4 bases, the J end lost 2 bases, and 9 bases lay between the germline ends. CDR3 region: CASSSDSPYEQYF. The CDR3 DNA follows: TGTGCCAGCAGCTCGGACAGTCCCTACGAGCAGTACTTC.

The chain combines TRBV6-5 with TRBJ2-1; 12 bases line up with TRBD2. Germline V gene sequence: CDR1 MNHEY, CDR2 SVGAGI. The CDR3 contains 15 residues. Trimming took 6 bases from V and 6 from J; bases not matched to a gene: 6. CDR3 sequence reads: CASRSGTSGLNEQFF. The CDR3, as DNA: TGTGCCAGCAGGTCCGGGACTAGCGGGCTCAATGAGCAGTTCTTC.

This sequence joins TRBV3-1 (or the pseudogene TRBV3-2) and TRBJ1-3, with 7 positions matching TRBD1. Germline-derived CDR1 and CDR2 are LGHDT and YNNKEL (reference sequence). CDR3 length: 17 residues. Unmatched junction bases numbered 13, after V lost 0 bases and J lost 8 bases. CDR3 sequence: CASSQDHVRQGRDTIYF. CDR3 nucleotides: TGTGCCAGCAGCCAAGATCATGTGCGACAGGGAAGGGACACCATATATTTT.

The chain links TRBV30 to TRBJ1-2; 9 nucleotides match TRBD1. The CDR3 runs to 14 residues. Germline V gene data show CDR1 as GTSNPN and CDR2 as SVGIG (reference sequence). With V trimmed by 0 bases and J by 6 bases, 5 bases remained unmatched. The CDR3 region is CAWSVLGTGNGYTF. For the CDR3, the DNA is TGTGCCTGGAGTGTACTTGGGACAGGGAATGGCTACACCTTC.